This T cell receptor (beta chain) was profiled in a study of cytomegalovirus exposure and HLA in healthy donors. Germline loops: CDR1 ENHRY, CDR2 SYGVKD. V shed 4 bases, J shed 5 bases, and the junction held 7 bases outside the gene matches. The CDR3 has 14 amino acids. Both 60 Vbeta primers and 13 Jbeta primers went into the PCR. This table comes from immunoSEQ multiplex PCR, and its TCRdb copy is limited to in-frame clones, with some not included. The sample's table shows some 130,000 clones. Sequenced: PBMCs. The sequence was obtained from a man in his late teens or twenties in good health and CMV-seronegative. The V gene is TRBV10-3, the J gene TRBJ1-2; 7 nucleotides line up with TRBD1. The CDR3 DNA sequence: TGTGCCATCAGTGGGACAGGATCCGCTTATGGCTACACCTTC. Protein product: CAISGTGSAYGYTF.